The 20 T cell receptor beta chains below come from one sample, sequenced in a study of CD8 T cells in Susac syndrome. Random hexamers were used to reverse transcribe roughly 0.45 to 1 ug of RNA. Via MiXCR, TCRdb re-called the immunoSEQ multiplex PCR reads, giving one row per CDR3 protein. This sample has 140,000 to 150,000 distinct CDR3 sequences; around 94% occur once, and the top ten carry over 0.07%. Sequenced: CD4+ T cells from PBMCs. The receptor set was obtained from a human donor in good health.

The rearrangement uses TRBV5-4 and TRBJ2-1; the D gene is possibly TRBD2 (6 bases). The CDR3 loop spans 15 amino acids. Germline loops: CDR1 SGHNT, CDR2 YYREEE (reference sequence). Trimming took 4 bases from V and 5 from J, leaving 16 bases between them. CDR3 DNA sequence: TGTGCCAGCAGCGAACCCGGGACTTTCCACAATGAGCAGTTCTTC. Protein sequence: CASSEPGTFHNEQFF.

The chain has TRBV29-1 and TRBJ2-6; D is undetermined. Between the trimmed V and J ends, which lost 5 bases and 0 bases, there was a span of 8 bases. There are 14 residues in the CDR3. The germline V gene has CDR1 SQVTM and CDR2 ANQGSEA. The CDR3 DNA sequence: TGCAGCGTTCCCGCGACCTCTGGGGCCAACGTCCTGACTTTC. Its protein is CSVPATSGANVLTF.

The V call is TRBV7-9, the J call TRBJ2-1, with D perhaps matching TRBD2 (5 bases). The V gene's germline CDR1 is SEHNR and CDR2 FQNEAQ (reference sequence). V was pared by 5 bases and J by 5 bases, with 16 bases between. The CDR3 loop spans 15 amino acids. In DNA form, the CDR3 reads TGTGCCAGCAGCCCGAAGCGGAGAATTAACAATGAGCAGTTCTTC. It yields the protein CASSPKRRINNEQFF. Combining the CDR3 with reference TRBV7-9 and TRBJ2-1 gives the whole variable domain DTGVSQNPRHKITKRGQNVTFRCDPISEHNRLYWYRQTLGQGPEFLTYFQNEAQLEKSRLLSDRFSAERPKGSFSTLEIQRTEQGDSAMYLCASSPKRRINNEQFFGPGTRLTVL.

This sequence joins TRBV24-1 and TRBJ1-4, with D hard to call. This CDR3 is built from 15 residues. V was cut by 3 bases and J by 0 bases, with 7 bases left in between. Germline V gene data show CDR1 as KGHDR and CDR2 as SFDVKD. Here the CDR3 reads CATSDNGATNEKLFF. The CDR3 bases are TGTGCCACCAGTGATAACGGAGCAACTAATGAAAAACTGTTTTTT.

The rearrangement uses TRBV5-1 and TRBJ2-3; TRBD2 is a possible D gene (5 bases). The germline CDR1 and CDR2 sequences are SGHRS and YFSETQ. The CDR3 extends over 14 amino acids. Trimming took 1 base from V and 7 from J, leaving 13 bases between them. This chain's CDR3 is CASSLYGEVNTQYF. The CDR3 DNA reads as TGCGCCAGCAGCTTGTACGGGGAAGTAAATACGCAGTATTTT.

This clonotype was seen only once. The chain carries TRBV11-2 and TRBJ2-7; D is possibly TRBD2 (5 bases). CDR1 is SGHAT and CDR2 is FQNNGV in the germline V gene. The V end lost 6 bases, the J end lost 0 bases, and 9 bases lay between the germline ends. This CDR3 has 13 residues. The CDR3 loop reads CASRQAASYEQYF. The CDR3 nucleotides read TGTGCCAGCAGGCAAGCGGCCTCCTACGAGCAGTACTTC.

The chain recombines TRBV28 with TRBJ2-7; 11 nucleotides match TRBD2. CDR1 is MDHEN, CDR2 SYDVKM, per germline. The V and J ends lost 10 bases and 2 bases, in that order; junction bases with no gene match: 16. The CDR3 is 17 amino acids. CDR3 bases: TGTGCCACCAGACCCGGGACTAGCGGAAAAAAACCCTACGAGCAGTACTTC. Translated: CATRPGTSGKKPYEQYF. The full variable domain, in which reference TRBV28 and TRBJ2-7 provide the parts outside the CDR3, is DVKVTQSSRYLVKRTGEKVFLECVQDMDHENMFWYRQDPGLGLRLIYFSYDVKMKEKGDIPEGYSVSREKKERFSLILESASTNQTSMYLCATRPGTSGKKPYEQYFGPGTRLTVT.

The chain is built from TRBV3-1 and TRBJ2-1; D uncertain. V was trimmed by 0 bases and J by 0 bases, leaving 6 bases between them. In germline, CDR1 is LGHDT, CDR2 YNNKEL (reference sequence). The CDR3 has 15 amino acids. The chain's CDR3 is CASSQDSSSYNEQFF. CDR3 DNA sequence: TGTGCCAGCAGCCAAGATAGCAGCTCCTACAATGAGCAGTTCTTC.

The chain uses TRBV30 and TRBJ2-2; TRBD1 agrees at 9 bases. The germline gives CDR1 GTSNPN, CDR2 SVGIG (reference sequence). V lost 3 bases to trimming and J lost 5 bases; unmatched junction nucleotides: 1. The CDR3 contains 13 residues. CDR3: CAWRDRGTGELFF. For the CDR3, the DNA is TGTGCCTGGAGGGACAGGGGTACCGGGGAGCTGTTTTTT. The whole variable domain, filled in from reference TRBV30 and TRBJ2-2, reads SQTIHQWPATLVQPVGSPLSLECTVEGTSNPNLYWYRQAAGRGLQLLFYSVGIGQISSEVPQNLSASRPQDRQFILSSKKLLLSDSGFYLCAWRDRGTGELFFGEGSRLTVL.

In this sample, this clonotype turned up once. The chain employs TRBV6-5 and TRBJ2-7; 7 bases align to TRBD1. Trimming cost V 6 bases and J 6 bases; bases outside gene matches: 2. Germline V lookup: CDR1 MNHEY, CDR2 SVGAGI. The CDR3 totals 11 residues. The CDR3 region is CASRRGREQYF. The CDR3 DNA reads as TGTGCCAGCAGGAGGGGGCGCGAGCAGTACTTC.

The chain carries TRBV29-1 and TRBJ1-2, with no clear D. In germline, CDR1 is SQVTM, CDR2 ANQGSEA. V lost 4 bases and J 0 bases, leaving 12 bases between the germline ends. The CDR3 is made up of 14 amino acids. The DNA for the CDR3 is TGCAGCGTTGGTCTAGGGCCCGCTAACTATGGCTACACCTTC. This gives the protein CSVGLGPANYGYTF.

This chain links TRBV18 with TRBJ2-7; a weak D match, TRBD1 (6 bases). The CDR3 sequence is 14 residues long. The germline V and J ends were trimmed by 3 bases and 2 bases, with 11 bases remaining between them. CDR1 KGHSH and CDR2 LQKENI come from the germline V gene. The CDR3 DNA is TGTGCCAGCTCACCCGGCCGGGACACCTACGAGCAGTACTTC. Translated, it gives CASSPGRDTYEQYF.

The chain recombines TRBV12-3 or TRBV12-4 with TRBJ2-3, with D unclear. CDR3 length: 13 residues. The V end lost 3 bases, the J end lost 4 bases, and 8 bases lay between the germline ends. Here the CDR3 DNA reads TGTGCCAGCAGTTTTTTTAGACCAGATACGCAGTATTTT. Its translation: CASSFFRPDTQYF.

The gene calls are TRBV12-5 and TRBJ2-7, with D possibly being TRBD1 (5 bases). The V end lost 1 base, the J end lost 4 bases, and 5 bases lay between the germline ends. CDR1 and CDR2 from the germline V gene are LGHNT and FRNRAP. The CDR3 extends over 12 amino acids. CDR3 DNA sequence: TGTGCTAGTGGTTTGGACAGGTACGAGCAGTACTTC. This encodes CASGLDRYEQYF.

This chain links TRBV19 with TRBJ2-7; 9 bases fit TRBD1. CDR1 is LNHDA and CDR2 is SQIVND in the germline V gene (reference sequence). The CDR3 consists of 16 residues. After removal of 4 bases from V and 8 bases from J, the junction contained 15 bases not matched to a gene. In nucleotides, the CDR3 is TGTGCCAGTAGTACTCTGGAGGGACAGGGAGAAGTCCAGCAGTACTTC. It codes for CASSTLEGQGEVQQYF.

This sequence joins TRBV30 and TRBJ2-4; D possibly uses TRBD1 or TRBD2 (5 bases each). The length of the CDR3 is 16 residues. The V end lost 0 bases, the J end lost 1 base, and 13 bases lay between the germline ends. Germline CDR1 and CDR2: GTSNPN and SVGIG (reference sequence). CDR3 amino acids: CAWSVPGRSAKNIQYF. The CDR3 DNA is TGTGCCTGGAGTGTGCCGGGGCGATCGGCCAAAAACATTCAGTACTTC.

The gene calls are TRBV25-1 and TRBJ1-1, with TRBD1 identical over 7 bases. J gave up 1 base and V 8 bases, and 13 bases lay outside the gene matches. This CDR3 has 16 amino acids. Germline CDR1 reads MGHDK; CDR2 reads SYGVNS. The CDR3 reads CASSPQVGQANTEAFF. The CDR3 DNA sequence: TGTGCCAGCTCACCCCAGGTCGGACAGGCGAACACTGAAGCTTTCTTT.

The rearrangement uses TRBV7-9 and TRBJ1-4; D remains unclear. CDR3 size: 12 residues. Germline CDR1 SEHNR, CDR2 FQNEAQ (reference sequence). The V end was cut by 3 bases, the J end by 8 bases, with 7 bases between. CDR3 DNA sequence: TGTGCCAGCAGCTTCGGGAGCGAAAAACTGTTTTTT. This gives the protein CASSFGSEKLFF.

J is TRBJ1-4 and V is TRBV18; TRBD1 is a possible D gene (5 bases). This CDR3 is 15 amino acids long. CDR1 is KGHSH and CDR2 is LQKENI in the germline V gene. Trimming removed 3 bases from V and 7 bases from J, with 15 bases in between. CDR3 region: CASSPYGTEGEKLFF. As DNA, the CDR3 is TGTGCCAGCTCACCCTACGGGACCGAAGGTGAAAAACTGTTTTTT.

In DNA, the CDR3 is TGTGCCAGTCTAAGGGACAGGCATGGTGGGGAGCTGTTTTTT. Translation: CASLRDRHGGELFF. This sequence joins TRBV12-3 or TRBV12-4 and TRBJ2-2; 8 bases align to TRBD1. The CDR3 has 14 amino acids. The V gene end was trimmed by 9 bases and the J gene end by 8 bases; junction bases not matched to a gene: 11.